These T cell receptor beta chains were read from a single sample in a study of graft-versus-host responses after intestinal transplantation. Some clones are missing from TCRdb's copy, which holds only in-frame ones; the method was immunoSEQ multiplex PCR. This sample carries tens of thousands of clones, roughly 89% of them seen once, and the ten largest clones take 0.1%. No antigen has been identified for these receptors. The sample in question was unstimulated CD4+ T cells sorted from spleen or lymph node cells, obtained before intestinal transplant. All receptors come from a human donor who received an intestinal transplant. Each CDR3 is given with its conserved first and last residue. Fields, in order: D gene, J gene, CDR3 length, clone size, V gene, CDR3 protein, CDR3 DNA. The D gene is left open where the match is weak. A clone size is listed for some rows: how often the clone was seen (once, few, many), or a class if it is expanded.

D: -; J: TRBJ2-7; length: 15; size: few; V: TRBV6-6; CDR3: CASSASPAGAYEQYF; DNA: TGTGCCAGCAGCGCTAGCCCAGCGGGCGCCTACGAGCAGTACTTC
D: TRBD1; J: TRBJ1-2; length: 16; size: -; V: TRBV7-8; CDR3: CASSLRGQGWNYGYTF; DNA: TGTGCCAGCAGCTTACGGGGACAGGGTTGGAACTATGGCTACACCTTC
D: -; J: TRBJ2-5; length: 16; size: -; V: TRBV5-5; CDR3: CASSFEAKQGQETQYF; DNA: TGTGCCAGCAGCTTCGAGGCAAAACAGGGCCAAGAGACCCAGTACTTC
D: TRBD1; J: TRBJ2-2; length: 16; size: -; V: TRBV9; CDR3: CASSPRTGLNTGELFF; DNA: TGTGCCAGCAGCCCCCGGACAGGGCTAAACACCGGGGAGCTGTTTTTT
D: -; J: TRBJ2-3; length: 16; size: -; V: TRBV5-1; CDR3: CASSLGMGGYTDTQYF; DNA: TGCGCCAGCAGCTTGGGAATGGGGGGATACACAGATACGCAGTATTTT
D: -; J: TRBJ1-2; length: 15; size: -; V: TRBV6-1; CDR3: CASSESSAGPLGYTF; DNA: TGTGCCAGCAGTGAATCCAGTGCAGGGCCGCTTGGCTACACCTTC
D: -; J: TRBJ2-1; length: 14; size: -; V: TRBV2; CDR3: CASPGGSSYNEQFF; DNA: TGTGCCAGCCCTGGCGGAAGCTCCTACAATGAGCAGTTCTTC
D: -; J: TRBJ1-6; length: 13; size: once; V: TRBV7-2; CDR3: CASSPLRLAALHF; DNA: TGTGCCAGCAGCCCACTCAGACTTGCAGCCCTCCACTTT
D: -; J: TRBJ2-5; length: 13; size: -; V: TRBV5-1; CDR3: CASSWQGGETQYF; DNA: TGCGCCAGCAGCTGGCAGGGCGGAGAGACCCAGTACTTC
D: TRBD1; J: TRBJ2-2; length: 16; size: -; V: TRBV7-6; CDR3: CASSSLRGPTTGELFF; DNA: TGTGCCAGCAGCTCCCTCAGGGGGCCGACCACCGGGGAGCTGTTTTTT